This entry describes one T cell receptor (beta chain). Its antigen remains undetermined. No qualities accompany the bases; no much larger clone lies one base away. The source of the sample is a study of technical replicates of blood from a few donors (dated 2017 in TCRdb). Trimming takes 4 bases off V and 4 bases off J; junction bases not matched to a gene: 7. CDR3 length: 16 amino acids, cysteine to phenylalanine. The CDR3 DNA has 48 bases and is translated from base 1. The germline V gene yields WSHSY for CDR1 and SAAADI for CDR2. Library method: the immunoSEQ multiplex PCR assay. What TCRdb holds here is the immuneACCESS table cut down to in-frame rearrangements. Part of the clones is not present; checked against another copy, under half of the missing clones reflect an unresolved V gene, and the others are unexplained. The sample records roughly 79,000 clones, 96% of which are singletons. The ten largest clones take up about 0.36% of the sample.

The sequence came from a human donor in good health. The sequence joins TRBV10-2 to TRBJ2-1, with TRBD2 matching 10 junction bases. Sequencing was done on a sample of T cells isolated from PBMCs. The CDR3 loop reads CASSGASGSRYNEQFF. The DNA sequence follows: TGCGCCAGCAGTGGGGCTAGCGGGAGCCGGTACAATGAGCAGTTCTTC.